This TCR beta chain originates from a study of T cell responses to AZD1222 COVID-19 vaccine. Findings of the study overall: Sampling that yielded the repertoires occurred only after the peak T cell response. Rises in breadth and depth of Spike-specific TCRs came after two AZD1222 doses.

Assay used: immunoSEQ multiplex PCR; TCRdb lists only in-frame clones, some missing. This table has about 140,000 clones, about 94% appearing once. Comment on this clone: What it binds is not known.

This specimen was peripheral blood, taken 28 days after the second AZD1222 dose. This sequence originates from an adult who received the AZD1222 COVID-19 vaccine.

The CDR3 protein is CASSVTGAPHNEQFF. CDR3 bases: TGTGCCAGCAGTGTAACCGGGGCACCCCACAATGAGCAGTTCTTC. The chain recombines TRBV6-4 with TRBJ2-1; either TRBD1 or TRBD2 may supply D (5 bases each). The germline gives CDR1 MRHNA, CDR2 SNTAGT. Trimming removed 4 bases at V and 5 bases at J, with 15 bases between. This CDR3 spans 15 amino acids.